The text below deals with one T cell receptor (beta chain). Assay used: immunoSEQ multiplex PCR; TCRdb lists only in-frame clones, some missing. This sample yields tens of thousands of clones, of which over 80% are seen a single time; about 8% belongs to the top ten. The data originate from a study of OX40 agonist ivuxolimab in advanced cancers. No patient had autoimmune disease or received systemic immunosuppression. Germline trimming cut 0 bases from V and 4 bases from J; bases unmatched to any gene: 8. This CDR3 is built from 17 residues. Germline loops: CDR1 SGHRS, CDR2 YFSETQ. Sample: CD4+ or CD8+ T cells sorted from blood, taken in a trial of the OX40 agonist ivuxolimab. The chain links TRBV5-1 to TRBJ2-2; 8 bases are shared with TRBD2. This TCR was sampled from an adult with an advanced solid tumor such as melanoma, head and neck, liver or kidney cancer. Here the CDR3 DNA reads TGCGCCAGCAGCTTGGAGAGCACGGGGGGGATCACCGGGGAGCTGTTTTTT. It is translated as CASSLESTGGITGELFF.